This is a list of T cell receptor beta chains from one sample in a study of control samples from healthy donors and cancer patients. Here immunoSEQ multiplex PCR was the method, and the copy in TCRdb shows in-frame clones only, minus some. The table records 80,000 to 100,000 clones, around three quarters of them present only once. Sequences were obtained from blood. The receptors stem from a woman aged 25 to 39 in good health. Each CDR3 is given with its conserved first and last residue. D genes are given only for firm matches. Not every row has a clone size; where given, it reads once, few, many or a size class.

TGTGCCAGCAGCCAGATTGGGGGACCCTCTAATCAGCCCCAGCATTTT,CASSQIGGPSNQPQHF,.,TRBJ1-5,TRBV7-6,few
TGTGCCAGTAGTATGCGAGGGGACTTCAATGAGCAGTTCTTC,CASSMRGDFNEQFF,.,TRBJ2-1,TRBV19,.
TGTGCCACCAGCGGCGGGGGCATAGGGCTAATCTACGAGCAGTACTTC,CATSGGGIGLIYEQYF,.,TRBJ2-7,TRBV15,once
TGTGCCAGCAGTACCCTCCAGCCGAGGGACAGGGCCTTCACCTACGAGCAGTACTTC,CASSTLQPRDRAFTYEQYF,TRBD1,TRBJ2-7,TRBV7-9,.
TGTGCCAGCAGCCCCTCGGGGGCGAGCAATCAGCCCCAGCATTTT,CASSPSGASNQPQHF,.,TRBJ1-5,TRBV6-2/TRBV6-3,few
TGTGCCAGCAGTTACAGCGGGACAGGACCTAAGCATGAGCAGTTCTTC,CASSYSGTGPKHEQFF,.,TRBJ2-1,TRBV6-2/TRBV6-3,once
TGTGCCAGCACCGGACCGGATCGGAACTATGGCTACACCTTC,CASTGPDRNYGYTF,.,TRBJ1-2,TRBV11-2,.
TGTGCCAGCTCACCCTCGTTGGTTCGGCAGGGGGGTAACACTGAAGCTTTCTTT,CASSPSLVRQGGNTEAFF,TRBD1,TRBJ1-1,TRBV18,.
TGTGCCAGCAGCCCGGGACAGGGGAGTCGGAACTATGGCTACACCTTC,CASSPGQGSRNYGYTF,TRBD1,TRBJ1-2,TRBV5-4,.
TGCAGCGCTGGGGTCACAGGGCGGTACGAGCAGTACTTC,CSAGVTGRYEQYF,.,TRBJ2-7,TRBV29-1,.
TGCGCCAGCAGCCAAGAGCCAGGGACCTCTGGGGCCAACGTCCTGACTTTC,CASSQEPGTSGANVLTF,.,TRBJ2-6,TRBV4-3,.
TGTGCCAGCAGCGTGACTAGCGGGCCTCCTCGGGAGACCCAGTACTTC,CASSVTSGPPRETQYF,TRBD2,TRBJ2-5,TRBV9,.
TGTGCCAGCAGTTACCGACAGGCGACTGTGGGAAAACTGTTTTTT,CASSYRQATVGKLFF,.,TRBJ1-4,TRBV6-2/TRBV6-3,.
TGCGCCAGCAGAGCGGGGGCGGCAGATACGCAGTATTTT,CASRAGAADTQYF,TRBD2,TRBJ2-3,TRBV5-1,.
TGCAGCGTTGAGCTTCTCGGGCAGGGCTATGGCTACACCTTC,CSVELLGQGYGYTF,.,TRBJ1-2,TRBV29-1,.
TGTGCCAGCTCACCAACAGATAGCTCCTACAATGAGCAGTTCTTC,CASSPTDSSYNEQFF,.,TRBJ2-1,TRBV18,few
TGCGCCAGCAGCGTACAACAGGATAGGGCAGATACGCAGTATTTT,CASSVQQDRADTQYF,.,TRBJ2-3,TRBV5-1,.
TGCGCCAGCAGCATGGACTACCCCCTCCACGAGCAGTACTTC,CASSMDYPLHEQYF,.,TRBJ2-7,TRBV5-1,.
TGTGCCAGCAGTTACTCGAAGCCGGGTTGGGGTTACGAGCAGTACTTC,CASSYSKPGWGYEQYF,.,TRBJ2-7,TRBV6-2/TRBV6-3,.